The 24 T cell receptor beta chains below were found in one sample sequenced in a study of molecular identifiers for immune sequencing clone quantification. TCRdb called the PCR reads again in MiXCR, with one record for every CDR3 protein. Here the sample spans about 640,000 distinct CDR3 sequences, less than 20% being singletons. Sequenced sample: naive CD8+ T cells from blood, with Jurkat cell RNA spiked in. Subset noted: FACS-sorted CD8+CD4-CCR7+CD45RA+ naive T cells. The source of these receptors is a human donor in good health. Some libraries in this study had Jurkat cell RNA spiked in.

There are many counts of this clonotype. The chain couples TRBV12-3 or TRBV12-4 to TRBJ1-1; D not certain. V was shortened by 7 bases and J by 3 bases, with 9 bases between the two germline ends. The CDR3 consists of 12 residues. DNA for the CDR3: TGTGCCAGCAAAAATCGCGACACTGAAGCTTTCTTT. Protein product: CASKNRDTEAFF.

This clonotype was counted ten times or more. The rearrangement links TRBV6-5 to TRBJ2-1; D is possibly TRBD2 (5 bases). V was trimmed by 2 bases and J by 5 bases, leaving 13 bases between them. CDR3 length: 15 amino acids. Germline CDR1 MNHEY, CDR2 SVGAGI. The CDR3 DNA follows: TGTGCCAGCAGTTACGCCCCCGTGAGGGACAATGAGCAGTTCTTC. This encodes CASSYAPVRDNEQFF.

Note on this clonotype: At one end the junction does not follow the germline gene, possibly because of a read error. The chain carries TRBV2 and TRBJ2-5; D may correspond to TRBD1 or TRBD2 (6 bases each). Germline CDR1 and CDR2: SNHLY and FYNNEI. CDR3 length: 15 residues. CDR3 bases: TGTGCCAGCAGTGAAAGGGGGGATAGCCAAGAGATCCAGTACTTC. This codes for CASSERGDSQEIQYF. Complete variable domain (other parts from reference TRBV2 and TRBJ2-5): EPEVTQTPSHQVTQMGQEVILRCVPISNHLYFYWYRQILGQKVEFLVSFYNNEISEKSEIFDDQFSVERPDGSNFTLKIRSTKLEDSAMYFCASSERGDSQEIQYFGPGTRLLVL.

This clonotype was observed many times. This sequence joins TRBV3-1 and TRBJ2-5; 14 nucleotides line up with TRBD2. V gave up 5 bases and J gave up 2 bases; unmatched junction bases: 4. The CDR3 covers 16 residues. Germline V gene data show CDR1 as LGHDT and CDR2 as YNNKEL (reference sequence). CDR3 sequence: CASSSGTSGSQETQYF. The CDR3 DNA sequence: TGTGCCAGCAGCTCCGGGACTAGCGGGAGTCAAGAGACCCAGTACTTC.

The table lists this clonotype with many counts. This CDR3 reads CAWSRVLSRTASYEQYF. CDR3 bases: TGTGCCTGGAGCAGGGTGTTGTCAAGGACAGCCTCCTACGAGCAGTACTTC. The rearrangement joins TRBV30 to TRBJ2-7; D is perhaps TRBD1 (6 bases). V shed 3 bases and J shed 0 bases, with 21 bases lying between them. This CDR3 spans 17 amino acids. The germline V gene has CDR1 GTSNPN and CDR2 SVGIG (reference sequence). The variable domain in full, completed from reference TRBV30 and TRBJ2-7, reads SQTIHQWPATLVQPVGSPLSLECTVEGTSNPNLYWYRQAAGRGLQLLFYSVGIGQISSEVPQNLSASRPQDRQFILSSKKLLLSDSGFYLCAWSRVLSRTASYEQYFGPGTRLTVT.

With regard to this clonotype: A much larger clone sits a single nucleotide away, making a read error possible. The V and J genes are TRBV4-3 and TRBJ2-6; unclear D gene. CDR1 is LGHNA, CDR2 YSLEER, per germline. The CDR3 length is 16 residues. CDR3 nucleotides: TGCACCAGCAGCCAAGATCCCGACTCTGGGGCCAACGTCCTGACTTTC. Amino acids: CTSSQDPDSGANVLTF.

This clonotype was counted many times. The rearrangement links TRBV7-8 to TRBJ1-2; D remains ambiguous. Germline-derived CDR1 and CDR2 are SGHVS and FQNEAQ. V was clipped by 6 bases and J by 4 bases, with 15 bases between them. The CDR3 consists of 14 residues. CDR3 bases: TGTGCCAGCAGACTGGACCCCAGTGGCTATGGCTACACCTTC. It specifies CASRLDPSGYGYTF.

Points on this clonotype: A much larger clone is a single base away; this may be a read error. The chain recombines TRBV5-3 with TRBJ1-5; TRBD1 is a possible D gene (6 bases). TRBV5-3 is sorted into the ORF group, with uncertain function. Trimming removed 8 bases from V and 7 bases from J, with 22 bases in between. This CDR3 comprises 15 residues. CDR3 sequence: CASSPRQASGQPQHF. The CDR3, as DNA: TGTGCCAGCAGCCCGAGACAGGCCTCGGGGCAGCCCCAGCATTTT.

This clonotype was seen repeatedly, ten times or more. V and J are TRBV27 and TRBJ2-7; D remains unclear. Germline assignment: CDR1 MNHEY and CDR2 SMNVEV (reference sequence). The CDR3 sequence is 14 residues long. Trimming took 8 bases from V and 0 from J, leaving 14 bases between them. CDR3 sequence: CASGPLDRSYEQYF. The CDR3 DNA is TGTGCCAGCGGCCCCCTAGATCGCTCCTACGAGCAGTACTTC.

This clonotype was recorded many times. The chain carries TRBV7-6 and TRBJ2-3, with 8 nucleotides matching TRBD1. V dropped 1 base and J dropped 2; count of bases not matched to a gene: 11. Germline V gene sequence: CDR1 SGHVS, CDR2 FNYEAQ. This CDR3 spans 18 amino acids. CDR3 residues: CASSLGPGRGRFTDTQYF. The DNA for the CDR3 is TGTGCCAGCAGCTTAGGGCCTGGCAGGGGGCGCTTCACAGATACGCAGTATTTT.

Details on this clonotype: Possible read error: a much larger clone is one base away. The genes are TRBV24-1 and TRBJ2-1; TRBD1 agrees at 7 bases. Germline CDR1 is KGHDR and CDR2 is SFDVKD. The CDR3 runs to 14 residues. The CDR3 loop is CATSDNRGYNEQLF. The DNA of the CDR3 is TGTGCCACCAGTGATAACAGGGGCTACAATGAGCAGTTATTC.

This clonotype has a count of ten or more. The chain combines TRBV7-6 with TRBJ2-2; D ambiguous. Trimming removed 0 bases from V and 1 base from J, with 6 bases in between. Germline V CDR1 and CDR2: SGHVS, FNYEAQ. CDR3 size: 15 residues. The chain's CDR3 is CASSLALLNTGELFF. The CDR3 DNA sequence: TGTGCCAGCAGCTTAGCTCTGTTGAACACCGGGGAGCTGTTTTTT. Variable domain in full (rest from reference TRBV7-6 and TRBJ2-2): GAGVSQSPRYKVTKRGQDVALRCDPISGHVSLYWYRQALGQGPEFLTYFNYEAQQDKSGLPNDRFSAERPEGSISTLTIQRTEQRDSAMYRCASSLALLNTGELFFGEGSRLTVL.

This clonotype was found many times. This rearrangement joins TRBV12-3 or TRBV12-4 to TRBJ1-1; D gene uncertain. This CDR3 is 12 amino acids long. V lost 2 bases to trimming and J lost 6 bases, with 7 bases between them. CDR3 residues: CASSLLGAEAFF. The CDR3 nucleotides are TGTGCCAGCAGTTTACTGGGCGCTGAAGCTTTCTTT.

This chain uses TRBV19 with TRBJ2-7; D is tentatively TRBD1 or TRBD2 (5 bases each). Trimming left V 5 bases short and J 7 bases short, with 24 bases between. This CDR3 region has 16 residues. Germline V gene sequence: CDR1 LNHDA, CDR2 SQIVND (reference sequence). DNA for the CDR3: TGTGCCAGTAGTCTCGTCTCCGGGACGGACGCCTCAGAGCAGTACTTC. Amino acid sequence: CASSLVSGTDASEQYF.

This clonotype was found many times. The genes are TRBV20-1 and TRBJ2-3, with 8 bases aligning to TRBD2. CDR3 length equals 14 residues. J lost 4 bases, V lost 5 bases, and 8 bases had no gene match. CDR1 and CDR2 from the germline V gene are DFQATT and SNEGSKA (reference sequence). This CDR3 reads CSAVAWTSPDTQYF. In nucleotides, the CDR3 is TGCAGTGCTGTAGCCTGGACTAGCCCAGATACGCAGTATTTT.

This clonotype was counted ten times or more. V and J are TRBV12-3 or TRBV12-4 and TRBJ1-1; the D is unclear. The CDR3 runs 12 residues. Trimming shortened V by 2 bases and J by 7 bases, and 8 bases separated the two germline ends. In DNA, the CDR3 is TGTGCCAGCAGTTTAAGGAAAAATGAAGCTTTCTTT. This translates into CASSLRKNEAFF.

This clonotype was recorded a few times. The chain links TRBV5-1 to TRBJ2-7; TRBD2 aligns across 9 bases. Trimming at V came to 2 bases and at J to 10 bases, leaving 10 bases not matched to a gene. Germline CDR1 reads SGHRS; CDR2 reads YFSETQ. This CDR3 is 14 amino acids long. The CDR3 DNA reads TGCGCCAGCAGCTTACTAGCGGGTGATACGATTCAGTACTTC. This codes for CASSLLAGDTIQYF.

A word on this clonotype: A read error is possible here, since a much larger clone lies one base away. The conserved closing phenylalanine or tryptophan is absent in this CDR3, likely reflecting a read error. The chain couples TRBV25-1 to TRBJ1-2; perhaps TRBD1 as D (5 bases). V dropped 4 bases and J dropped 7 bases, with 13 bases sitting between them. This CDR3 is 13 amino acids long. Germline V CDR1 and CDR2: MGHDK, SYGVNS. CDR3 in amino acids: CASSVAEGLGYTL. DNA of the CDR3: TGTGCCAGCAGTGTAGCCGAGGGGCTTGGCTACACCCTC.

In this sample, this clonotype turned up many times. The gene calls are TRBV13 and TRBJ2-3; D gene ambiguous. Germline V gives CDR1 PRHDT, CDR2 FYEKMQ (reference sequence). CDR3 length: 15 residues. Trimming pared 2 bases from V and 1 base from J, leaving 10 bases between. CDR3 DNA sequence: TGTGCCAGCAGCTTAAACCCCACCGGCACAGATACGCAGTATTTT. It specifies CASSLNPTGTDTQYF.

The sample holds many counts of this clonotype. The gene calls are TRBV24-1 and TRBJ2-4, with D unresolved. The V gene lost 5 bases and the J gene lost 5 bases, with 12 bases spanning the gap. Germline assignment: CDR1 KGHDR and CDR2 SFDVKD. The CDR3 spans 14 residues. The CDR3 region is CATSGSQNENIQYF. The CDR3 region has the DNA TGTGCCACCAGTGGTAGCCAGAACGAAAACATTCAGTACTTC.

This clonotype was counted many times. The J gene is TRBJ2-7, the V gene TRBV20-1, with D tentatively TRBD1 (6 bases). CDR1 is DFQATT, CDR2 SNEGSKA, per germline (reference sequence). The CDR3 extends over 12 amino acids. V was cut by 5 bases and J by 3 bases, with 11 bases left in between. The CDR3 here is CSAGLDSYEQYF. The DNA of the CDR3 is TGCAGTGCTGGATTGGACAGCTACGAGCAGTACTTC.

To note about this clonotype: This may arise from a read error, as a much more abundant clone is one base away. The chain joins TRBV5-6 to TRBJ1-1; D not certain. Deletions cut 7 bases from V and 6 bases from J, with 13 bases between. This CDR3 is 12 amino acids long. Germline V gene lookup returns CDR1 SGHDT and CDR2 YYEEEE. CDR3 sequence (DNA): TGTGCCAGCGGTGCCCGAGCCCCTGAAGCTTTCTTT. Protein product: CASGARAPEAFF.

This clonotype was found many times. The chain carries TRBV29-1 and TRBJ1-1; 9 nucleotides agree with TRBD1. Trimming removed 6 bases from V and 5 bases from J; junction bases left unmatched: 7. The CDR3 totals 13 residues. Germline-derived CDR1 and CDR2 are SQVTM and ANQGSEA. The CDR3 DNA sequence: TGCAGCGTCGCCCCCGGGACAGGGACTGAAGCTTTCTTT. Translated: CSVAPGTGTEAFF.

About this clonotype: A read error may produce the germline difference seen at one junction end. The rearrangement joins TRBV28 to TRBJ2-1; 8 nucleotides line up with TRBD1. From germline, CDR1 is MDHEN and CDR2 SYDVKM. The CDR3 contains 16 residues. The CDR3 protein is CAGRGWDRSSYNEQFF. CDR3 DNA: TGTGCCGGCAGAGGCTGGGACAGGAGCTCCTACAATGAGCAGTTCTTC.